This section outlines one TCR beta chain sequence together with its context. V shed 5 bases, J shed 1 base, and the junction held 12 bases outside the gene matches. The CDR3 consists of 17 residues. Germline CDR1 reads SEHNR; CDR2 reads FQNEAQ (reference sequence). CD8+ and CD4+ T cells circulating in blood were sequenced for TCR beta. The TEMRA cells underwent FACS enrichment, while the CD8+ and CD4+ T cells underwent negative isolation. RNA, at about 0.45 to 1 ug, was reverse transcribed with random hexamers. Amplification of TCR beta CDR3 used immunoSEQ multiplex PCR across 54 Vbeta and 13 Jbeta. TCRdb fed the immunoSEQ multiplex PCR reads into MiXCR, producing one record per CDR3 protein. The data show approximately 300,000 distinct CDR3 sequences, with around nine tenths seen just once and around 0.18% held by the top ten. This entry is derived from a study of CD8 T cells in Susac syndrome.

The sequencing sample was made of CD8+ T cells from PBMCs. The rearrangement links TRBV7-9 to TRBJ2-5, with 8 positions matching TRBD2. This receptor was obtained from a human donor with multiple sclerosis. Here the CDR3 reads CASSLGGAGGPQETQYF. The CDR3 nucleotides read TGTGCCAGCAGCCTCGGGGGCGCGGGAGGTCCCCAAGAGACCCAGTACTTC.